This T cell receptor beta chain is drawn from a study of T cells after yellow fever vaccination (dated 2019 in TCRdb). Some background on the complete study: Libraries from fractions with low cell numbers were prepared with the SMART-Seq v4 Ultra Low Input RNA kit. Two healthy male donors, one aged 18 to 30 and one aged 30 to 40 years, made up the cohort. Bulk PBMC replicates and cell subsets were isolated from blood drawn at multiple timepoints before and after both primary and secondary immunization. To track T-cell clones before and after primary and booster YFV17D yellow fever vaccination, bulk TCR alpha and beta repertoires were sequenced longitudinally. What the study reported, not specific to this receptor: A small share of clonotypes occurred in both CD4 and CD8 compartments, likely arising from convergent recombination. After the booster, most clones that had expanded after primary vaccination were detected again (roughly 96% of CD4 and around 88% of CD8), suggesting broad maintenance of memory. Because only a couple of donors were included in the study, the extent to which the findings can be generalized is limited. FACS-sorted repertoires could contain abundant contaminating clonotypes from the bulk population, so computational filtering was required. The secondary T-cell response was weaker than the primary response but faster, peaking on day 5 instead of day 15.

In the germline V gene, CDR1 corresponds to SQVTM and CDR2 to ANQGSEA. Here V drops 4 bases and J drops 3 bases, and the junction holds 5 bases not matched to any gene. The CDR3 contains 16 residues, cysteine and phenylalanine counted. Only the CDR3 DNA is retained, 48 bases long and in frame from the first base. For this clonotype: The antigen this receptor binds is unknown. Base qualities were left out, and no much larger clone turns up one base away.

This sample's treatment or condition label indicates: live attenuated yellow fever vaccine strain. At every blood-draw timepoint, two biological replicates of bulk PBMCs were collected. PBMCs were isolated from peripheral blood using a standard Ficoll-Paque protocol. RNA was extracted with TriZol from bulk PBMCs, CD4 and CD8 fractions, and dextramer-positive and dextramer-negative fractions. TCR cDNA was synthesized by 5'RACE template switching, through which a universal primer site and unique molecular identifiers were introduced. cDNA synthesis was primed from both the TCR alpha and TCR beta constant segments. Two PCR steps were used to amplify libraries, with sample barcodes and sequencing adapters being added in the second step. Sequencing of libraries was performed on Illumina HiSeq 2500 (2x100 bp) or NovaSeq (2x150 bp). The authors' pipeline ran thus. Demultiplexing of reads and collapsing into UMI consensus sequences were performed with MIGEC, and V(D)J alignment was carried out with MiXCR. Vaccine-responding clonotypes were identified with edgeR using replicate PBMC samples, with FDR below 0.01 and a log2 fold change above 5 up to day 15 being required. Each bulk clonotype received a CD4 or CD8 identity based on whether the sequenced CD4 or CD8 repertoire contained that clonotype at higher abundance. The public sequencing data were trimmed at Q25 with fastp and processed into clonotypes with MiXCR by TCRdb, which kept only in-frame beta chains. Each CDR3 protein gets just one entry, which takes the most common genes and DNA from the rows behind it. TCRdb assigned the V and J calls; the authors' analysis was not used. For this sample there are about 580,000 distinct CDR3 sequences; less than 20% appear just once. Approximately 15% of the sample goes to the ten largest clones.

The specimen was PBMCs, collected around 5 days after the first yellow fever vaccination. This receptor chain uses TRBV29-1 and TRBJ2-1; TRBD2 agrees with 14 junctional bases. The TCR originated in a man between 18 and 35 years old who received the YFV17D yellow fever vaccine. The DNA sequence reads TGCAGCGTTGGCGGGACTAGCGGGGGTGACTACAATGAGCAGTTCTTC. The translation is CSVGGTSGGDYNEQFF.